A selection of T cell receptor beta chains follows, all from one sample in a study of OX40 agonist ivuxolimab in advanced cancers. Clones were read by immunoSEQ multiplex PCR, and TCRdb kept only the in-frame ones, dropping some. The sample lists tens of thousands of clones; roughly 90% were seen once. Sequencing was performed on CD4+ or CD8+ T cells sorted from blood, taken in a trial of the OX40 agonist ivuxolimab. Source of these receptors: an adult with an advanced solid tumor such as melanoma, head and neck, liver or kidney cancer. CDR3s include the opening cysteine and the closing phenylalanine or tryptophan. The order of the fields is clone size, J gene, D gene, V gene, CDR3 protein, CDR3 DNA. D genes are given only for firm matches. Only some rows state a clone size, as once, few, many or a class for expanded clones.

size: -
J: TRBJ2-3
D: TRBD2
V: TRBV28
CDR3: CASSSGTSGSADTQYF
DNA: TGTGCCAGCAGTTCGGGGACTAGCGGGAGCGCAGATACGCAGTATTTT

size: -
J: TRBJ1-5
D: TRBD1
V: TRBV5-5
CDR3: CASSLGQGGYSQHF
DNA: TGTGCCAGCAGCTTGGGGCAGGGGGGTTATTCCCAGCATTTT

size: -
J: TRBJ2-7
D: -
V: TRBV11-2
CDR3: CASSPNPVMSSYEQYF
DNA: TGTGCCAGCAGCCCCAATCCCGTAATGAGCTCCTACGAGCAGTACTTC

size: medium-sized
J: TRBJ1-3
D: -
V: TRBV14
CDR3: CASSQGQGLSSGNTIYF
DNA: TGTGCCAGCAGCCAAGGGCAAGGTCTGTCCTCTGGAAACACCATATATTTT

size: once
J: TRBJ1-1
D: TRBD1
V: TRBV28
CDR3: CASSLYQGVAEAFF
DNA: TGTGCCAGCAGTTTATATCAGGGGGTAGCTGAAGCTTTCTTT

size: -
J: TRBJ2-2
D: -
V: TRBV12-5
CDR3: CASGHKSNTGELFF
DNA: TGTGCTAGTGGACATAAATCGAACACCGGGGAGCTGTTTTTT

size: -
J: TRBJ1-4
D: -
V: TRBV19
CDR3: CASMEGDATNEKLFF
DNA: TGTGCCAGTATGGAAGGGGACGCAACTAATGAAAAACTGTTTTTT

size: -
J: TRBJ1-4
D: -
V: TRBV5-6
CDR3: CASSLKGATNEKLFF
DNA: TGTGCCAGCAGCTTGAAGGGTGCAACTAATGAAAAACTGTTTTTT

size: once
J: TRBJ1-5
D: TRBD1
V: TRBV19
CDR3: CASSSSGTGNQPQHF
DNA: TGTGCCAGTAGTTCGTCCGGGACAGGTAATCAGCCCCAGCATTTT

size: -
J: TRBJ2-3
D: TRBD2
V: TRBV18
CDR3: CASSPLFGRGSTDTQYF
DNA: TGTGCCAGCTCACCACTCTTCGGGAGGGGGAGCACAGATACGCAGTATTTT

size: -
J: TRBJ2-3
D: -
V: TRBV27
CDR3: CASSLRMGTEIFYSQYF
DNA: TGTGCCAGCAGTTTACGAATGGGGACGGAGATCTTTTATTCGCAGTATTTT

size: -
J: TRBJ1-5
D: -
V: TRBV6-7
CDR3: CASTSGGVCNQPQHF
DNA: TGTGCCAGCACCTCGGGAGGGGTTTGCAATCAGCCCCAGCATTTT

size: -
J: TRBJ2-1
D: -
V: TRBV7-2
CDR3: CASSLDLRGEQFF
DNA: TGTGCCAGCAGCTTAGATTTACGCGGTGAGCAGTTCTTC

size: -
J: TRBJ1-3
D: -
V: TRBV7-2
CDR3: CASSPPGQMLTGNTIYF
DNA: TGTGCCAGCAGCCCGCCGGGACAAATGTTGACTGGAAACACCATATATTTT

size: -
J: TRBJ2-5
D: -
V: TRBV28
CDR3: CASSLSPGAVQETQYF
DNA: TGTGCCAGCAGTTTATCTCCGGGGGCGGTCCAAGAGACCCAGTACTTC

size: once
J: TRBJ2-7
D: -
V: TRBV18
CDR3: CASSAQGISYEQYF
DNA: TGTGCCAGCTCAGCACAGGGAATCTCCTACGAGCAGTACTTC

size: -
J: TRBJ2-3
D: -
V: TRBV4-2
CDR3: CASSQDPSGATFTDTQYF
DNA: TGTGCCAGCAGCCAAGATCCCTCGGGAGCAACCTTCACAGATACGCAGTATTTT

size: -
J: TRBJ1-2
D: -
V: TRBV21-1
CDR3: CASSKKALTGDYGYTF
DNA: TGTGCCAGCAGCAAAAAAGCCCTGACAGGGGACTATGGCTACACCTTC

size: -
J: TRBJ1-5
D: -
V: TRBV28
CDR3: CASSSQGGGNQPQHF
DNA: TGTGCCAGCAGCTCACAGGGAGGAGGCAATCAGCCCCAGCATTTT

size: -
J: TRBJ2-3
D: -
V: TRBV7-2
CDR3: CASSLRTADTQYF
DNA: TGTGCCAGCAGCTTAAGGACAGCAGATACGCAGTATTTT

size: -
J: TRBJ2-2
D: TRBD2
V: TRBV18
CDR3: CASSPLSGTRTGELFF
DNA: TGTGCCAGCTCACCACTTAGCGGGACTCGCACCGGGGAGCTGTTTTTT

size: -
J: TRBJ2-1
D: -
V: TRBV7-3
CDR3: CASSPHKAGTNEQFF
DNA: TGTGCCAGCAGCCCCCATAAGGCGGGCACCAATGAGCAGTTCTTC